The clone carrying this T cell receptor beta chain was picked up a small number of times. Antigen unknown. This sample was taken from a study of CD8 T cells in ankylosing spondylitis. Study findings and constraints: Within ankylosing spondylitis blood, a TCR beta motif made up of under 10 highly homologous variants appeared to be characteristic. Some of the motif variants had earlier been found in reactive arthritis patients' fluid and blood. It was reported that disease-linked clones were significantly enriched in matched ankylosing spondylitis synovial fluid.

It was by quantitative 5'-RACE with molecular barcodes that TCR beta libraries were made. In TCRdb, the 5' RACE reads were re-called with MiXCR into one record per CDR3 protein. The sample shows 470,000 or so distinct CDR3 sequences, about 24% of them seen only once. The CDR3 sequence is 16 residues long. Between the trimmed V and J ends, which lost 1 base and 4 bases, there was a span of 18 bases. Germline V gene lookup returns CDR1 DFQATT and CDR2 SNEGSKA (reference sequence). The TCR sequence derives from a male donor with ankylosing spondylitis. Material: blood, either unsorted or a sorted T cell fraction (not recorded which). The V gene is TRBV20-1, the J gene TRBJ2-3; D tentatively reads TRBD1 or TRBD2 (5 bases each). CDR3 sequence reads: CSARALDRYSADTQYF. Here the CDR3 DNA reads TGCAGTGCTAGAGCCCTAGACAGATATAGCGCAGATACGCAGTATTTT.